The present TCR beta chain was sequenced within a study of OX40 agonist ivuxolimab in advanced cancers. Study-level information: Participants averaged approximately 65 years of age (range about 23 to 80) and were around 80% male.

A word on this clone: No antigen is known for it.

Study results and caveats: Dosing at 0.1 to 3.0 mg/kg was accompanied by clonal expansion of CD4+ and CD8+ blood T cells by week 6.

TCRdb keeps only in-frame clones here, not all; method: immunoSEQ multiplex PCR. This sample has over 40,000 clones; about 91% occur once, and the top ten carry roughly 25%. CDR1 and CDR2 (germline): LGHNT, FRNRAP. This CDR3 is 12 amino acids long. The ends were cut back, 1 base at V and 7 bases at J, with 7 bases in the middle. The chain uses TRBV12-5 and TRBJ1-2; D uncertain. The material sequenced was CD4+ or CD8+ T cells sorted from blood, taken in a trial of the OX40 agonist ivuxolimab. This TCR was recovered from an adult with an advanced solid tumor such as melanoma, head and neck, liver or kidney cancer. The CDR3 DNA reads TGTGCTAGTGGTTTGGACGGACTTGGCTACACCTTC. It codes for CASGLDGLGYTF.